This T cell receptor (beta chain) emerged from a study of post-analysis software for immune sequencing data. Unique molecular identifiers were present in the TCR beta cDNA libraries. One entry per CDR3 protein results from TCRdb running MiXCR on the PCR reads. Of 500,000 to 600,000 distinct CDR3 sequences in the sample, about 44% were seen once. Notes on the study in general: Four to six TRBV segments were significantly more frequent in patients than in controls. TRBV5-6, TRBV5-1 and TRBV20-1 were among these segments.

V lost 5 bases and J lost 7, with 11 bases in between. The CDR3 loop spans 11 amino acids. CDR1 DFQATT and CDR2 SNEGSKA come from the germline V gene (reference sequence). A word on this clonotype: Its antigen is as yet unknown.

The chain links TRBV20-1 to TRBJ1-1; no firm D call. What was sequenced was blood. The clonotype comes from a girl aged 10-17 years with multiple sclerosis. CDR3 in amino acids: CSAADSNEAFF. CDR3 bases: TGCAGTGCTGCCGACTCCAATGAAGCTTTCTTT.